A selection of T cell receptor beta chains follows, all from one sample in a study of T cells after yellow fever vaccination. TCRdb ran MiXCR on the 5' RACE reads and lists one entry per CDR3 protein. The sample contains hundreds of thousands of distinct CDR3 sequences, 13% of which appear only once. The material was PBMCs, obtained on the day of the yellow fever booster vaccination. The receptors were gathered from a man aged 25-45 years who received the YFV17D yellow fever vaccine. Each CDR3 is given with its conserved first and last residue. Each record gives: CDR3 protein, CDR3 DNA, J gene, clone size, V gene, D gene. A D gene is named only where the DNA matches it firmly. Clone size is shown for a subset of rows, as once, few, many or a class of expanded clone.

CDR3: CASSPPTSGREQFF
DNA: TGTGCCAGCAGCCCACCAACTAGCGGGCGTGAGCAGTTCTTC
J: TRBJ2-1
size: many
V: TRBV5-6
D: TRBD2

CDR3: CASSQVTSWDQADTQYF
DNA: TGTGCCAGCAGCCAAGTAACTAGCTGGGATCAGGCAGATACGCAGTATTTT
J: TRBJ2-3
size: .
V: TRBV4-2
D: .

CDR3: CASSPGQANEQFF
DNA: TGCGCCAGCAGCCCAGGACAGGCCAATGAGCAGTTCTTC
J: TRBJ2-1
size: few
V: TRBV5-1
D: TRBD1

CDR3: CASSFIGGQEGYTF
DNA: TGCGCCAGCAGCTTCATCGGGGGACAAGAGGGCTACACCTTC
J: TRBJ1-2
size: .
V: TRBV5-1
D: .

CDR3: CASSQNREEQYF
DNA: TGTGCCAGCTCGCAAAACAGGGAAGAGCAGTACTTC
J: TRBJ2-7
size: many
V: TRBV18
D: .

CDR3: CASSLGSPQETQYF
DNA: TGCGCCAGCAGCTTGGGGAGCCCCCAAGAGACCCAGTACTTC
J: TRBJ2-5
size: few
V: TRBV5-1
D: .

CDR3: CASRLGRFRHLSSYGYTF
DNA: TGTGCCAGCAGGTTGGGCCGATTTCGACACCTATCGAGCTATGGCTACACCTTC
J: TRBJ1-2
size: .
V: TRBV21-1
D: .

CDR3: CARGTTGTEYNEQFF
DNA: TGTGCCAGAGGGACGACCGGGACAGAGTACAATGAGCAGTTCTTC
J: TRBJ2-1
size: few
V: TRBV21-1
D: .

CDR3: CASSVDRADLKNIQYF
DNA: TGTGCCAGTAGTGTGGACAGGGCCGACCTTAAAAACATTCAGTACTTC
J: TRBJ2-4
size: few
V: TRBV19
D: TRBD1

CDR3: CASMVFGSYEQYF
DNA: TGTGCCAGCATGGTTTTTGGGTCCTACGAGCAGTACTTC
J: TRBJ2-7
size: few
V: TRBV27
D: .

CDR3: CASNERIAVNTGELFF
DNA: TGCGCCAGCAACGAACGGATAGCCGTAAACACCGGGGAGCTGTTTTTT
J: TRBJ2-2
size: .
V: TRBV5-1
D: .

CDR3: CARDRGTEAFF
DNA: TGCGCCCGGGACAGGGGCACTGAAGCTTTCTTT
J: TRBJ1-1
size: .
V: TRBV10-1
D: TRBD1

CDR3: CASSEGVAGTYNEQFF
DNA: TGTGCCAGCAGCGAAGGGGTAGCGGGAACCTACAATGAGCAGTTCTTC
J: TRBJ2-1
size: few
V: TRBV9
D: TRBD2

CDR3: CASSLGSYSPLHF
DNA: TGTGCCAGCAGCTTGGGCAGCTATTCACCCCTCCACTTT
J: TRBJ1-6
size: .
V: TRBV5-6
D: .

CDR3: CATQGPGGRETQYF
DNA: TGTGCCACCCAGGGGCCAGGGGGCAGGGAGACCCAGTACTTC
J: TRBJ2-5
size: .
V: TRBV7-2
D: TRBD1

CDR3: CASSPSHEQYF
DNA: TGTGCCAGCAGCCCTAGCCACGAGCAGTACTTC
J: TRBJ2-7
size: .
V: TRBV5-5
D: .

CDR3: CSAPRRDRANTEAFF
DNA: TGCAGTGCTCCGCGTAGGGACAGGGCGAACACTGAAGCTTTCTTT
J: TRBJ1-1
size: many
V: TRBV20-1
D: TRBD1

CDR3: CASGGRAPYEQYF
DNA: TGTGCCAGCGGCGGGAGGGCCCCCTACGAGCAGTACTTC
J: TRBJ2-7
size: .
V: TRBV6-1
D: TRBD2

CDR3: CASSGTPGEDEQFF
DNA: TGCGCCAGCAGCGGGACCCCAGGGGAGGATGAGCAGTTCTTC
J: TRBJ2-1
size: .
V: TRBV5-1
D: .

CDR3: CASSRYFTDTQYF
DNA: TGTGCCAGCAGCCGATACTTCACAGATACGCAGTATTTT
J: TRBJ2-3
size: .
V: TRBV7-9
D: .

CDR3: CGSWGNTGELFF
DNA: TGCGGGAGCTGGGGTAACACCGGGGAGCTGTTTTTT
J: TRBJ2-2
size: few
V: TRBV20-1
D: .

CDR3: CASSREPRTRASSYNEQFF
DNA: TGTGCCAGCAGCCGAGAACCCCGGACCCGCGCCAGCTCCTACAATGAGCAGTTCTTC
J: TRBJ2-1
size: .
V: TRBV14
D: .

CDR3: CASRGLAGLPSKNIQYF
DNA: TGTGCCAGCAGAGGACTAGCGGGTCTCCCTTCCAAAAACATTCAGTACTTC
J: TRBJ2-4
size: .
V: TRBV12-3/TRBV12-4
D: TRBD2

CDR3: CASSQEKGPTGTDTQYF
DNA: TGCGCCAGCAGTCAAGAAAAGGGGCCTACAGGCACAGATACGCAGTATTTT
J: TRBJ2-3
size: .
V: TRBV23-1
D: .

CDR3: CASSLAVTVETQYF
DNA: TGTGCCAGCAGCTTAGCAGTCACGGTTGAGACCCAGTACTTC
J: TRBJ2-5
size: few
V: TRBV7-2
D: .

CDR3: CASIGVEDEQYF
DNA: TGCGCCAGCATAGGAGTGGAGGACGAGCAGTACTTC
J: TRBJ2-7
size: few
V: TRBV5-1
D: .

CDR3: CASSVEPGTDTQYF
DNA: TGTGCCAGCAGCGTAGAGCCAGGGACAGATACGCAGTATTTT
J: TRBJ2-3
size: .
V: TRBV9
D: .

CDR3: CSARDGYKQETQYF
DNA: TGCAGTGCTAGAGATGGGTACAAGCAAGAGACCCAGTACTTC
J: TRBJ2-5
size: .
V: TRBV20-1
D: .

CDR3: CASTRNRELFF
DNA: TGTGCCAGCACCCGGAACCGGGAGCTGTTTTTT
J: TRBJ2-2
size: .
V: TRBV7-2
D: .

CDR3: CASSFQAGTTDTQYF
DNA: TGTGCCAGCAGTTTTCAAGCGGGAACCACAGATACGCAGTATTTT
J: TRBJ2-3
size: few
V: TRBV28
D: TRBD2

CDR3: CASSPPSIYEQFF
DNA: TGTGCCAGCAGCCCGCCGTCGATCTACGAGCAGTTCTTC
J: TRBJ2-1
size: few
V: TRBV7-8
D: .

CDR3: CASSYLSTGELFF
DNA: TGTGCCAGCAGTTACCTATCCACCGGGGAGCTGTTTTTT
J: TRBJ2-2
size: .
V: TRBV7-2
D: .

CDR3: CASSRQVNTEAFF
DNA: TGTGCCAGCAGCCGCCAAGTGAACACTGAAGCTTTCTTT
J: TRBJ1-1
size: .
V: TRBV28
D: .

CDR3: CASSVISNNNEQFF
DNA: TGTGCCAGCAGCGTCATATCGAACAACAATGAGCAGTTCTTC
J: TRBJ2-1
size: few
V: TRBV9
D: .

CDR3: CASSLVSSWGNEQFF
DNA: TGTGCCAGCAGCTTAGTGTCTAGCTGGGGGAATGAGCAGTTCTTC
J: TRBJ2-1
size: few
V: TRBV7-2
D: .

CDR3: CASSFVARTGSYEQYF
DNA: TGTGCCAGCAGCTTCGTGGCTAGGACAGGCTCTTACGAGCAGTACTTC
J: TRBJ2-7
size: .
V: TRBV12-1
D: .

CDR3: CASSLRTESTDTQYF
DNA: TGCGCCAGCAGCTTGAGAACAGAGTCGACAGATACGCAGTATTTT
J: TRBJ2-3
size: few
V: TRBV5-1
D: .

CDR3: CASSSPEGYEQYF
DNA: TGTGCCAGCAGTTCCCCGGAAGGCTACGAGCAGTACTTC
J: TRBJ2-7
size: .
V: TRBV9
D: .

CDR3: CATGMGENEQFF
DNA: TGTGCCACGGGTATGGGGGAGAATGAGCAGTTCTTC
J: TRBJ2-1
size: .
V: TRBV2
D: .

CDR3: CASFLHVNTEAFF
DNA: TGTGCCAGCTTTCTACACGTGAACACTGAAGCTTTCTTT
J: TRBJ1-1
size: few
V: TRBV12-3/TRBV12-4
D: .

CDR3: CASSLRSGIGTDTQYF
DNA: TGTGCCAGCAGTTTACGTAGCGGGATAGGCACAGATACGCAGTATTTT
J: TRBJ2-3
size: few
V: TRBV12-3/TRBV12-4
D: TRBD2

CDR3: CASRKDTYTDTQYF
DNA: TGTGCCAGCAGAAAAGACACATACACAGATACGCAGTATTTT
J: TRBJ2-3
size: .
V: TRBV7-2
D: .

CDR3: CASSSGSGRATETQYF
DNA: TGTGCCAGCAGCTCCGGTAGCGGGAGGGCCACAGAGACCCAGTACTTC
J: TRBJ2-5
size: many
V: TRBV7-2
D: TRBD2

CDR3: CASSQEKGDEQYF
DNA: TGCGCCAGCAGCCAAGAGAAAGGGGACGAGCAGTACTTC
J: TRBJ2-7
size: .
V: TRBV4-3
D: .